This T cell receptor (beta chain) was captured in a study of T cell responses to AZD1222 COVID-19 vaccine. Study-level points and caveats: Unmutated variant regions are reportedly the target of nearly half of TCRs that are spike-specific. The donor group comprised mostly white British people and more females; the analysis possibly underestimated clonal diversity. Baseline seropositives among AZD1222 recipients totaled only six or seven.

TCRdb's table, derived via immunoSEQ multiplex PCR, lists solely in-frame clones and lacks some. The sample includes over 150,000 clones, 80% to 95% of them seen just once. A word on this clone: Its antigen is as yet unknown.

The CDR3 runs to 13 residues. V was trimmed by 2 bases and J by 9 bases, leaving 16 bases between them. Per the germline V gene, CDR1 is SQVTM and CDR2 is ANQGSEA. The sequence derives from an adult in good health. The source material was peripheral blood, sampled on day 0 of AZD1222 vaccination. This chain joins TRBV29-1 and TRBJ2-5; no reliable D call. Here the CDR3 DNA reads TGCAGCGTTGAATCCTTGAAAGGGTTTGCCCAGTACTTC. It translates to CSVESLKGFAQYF.